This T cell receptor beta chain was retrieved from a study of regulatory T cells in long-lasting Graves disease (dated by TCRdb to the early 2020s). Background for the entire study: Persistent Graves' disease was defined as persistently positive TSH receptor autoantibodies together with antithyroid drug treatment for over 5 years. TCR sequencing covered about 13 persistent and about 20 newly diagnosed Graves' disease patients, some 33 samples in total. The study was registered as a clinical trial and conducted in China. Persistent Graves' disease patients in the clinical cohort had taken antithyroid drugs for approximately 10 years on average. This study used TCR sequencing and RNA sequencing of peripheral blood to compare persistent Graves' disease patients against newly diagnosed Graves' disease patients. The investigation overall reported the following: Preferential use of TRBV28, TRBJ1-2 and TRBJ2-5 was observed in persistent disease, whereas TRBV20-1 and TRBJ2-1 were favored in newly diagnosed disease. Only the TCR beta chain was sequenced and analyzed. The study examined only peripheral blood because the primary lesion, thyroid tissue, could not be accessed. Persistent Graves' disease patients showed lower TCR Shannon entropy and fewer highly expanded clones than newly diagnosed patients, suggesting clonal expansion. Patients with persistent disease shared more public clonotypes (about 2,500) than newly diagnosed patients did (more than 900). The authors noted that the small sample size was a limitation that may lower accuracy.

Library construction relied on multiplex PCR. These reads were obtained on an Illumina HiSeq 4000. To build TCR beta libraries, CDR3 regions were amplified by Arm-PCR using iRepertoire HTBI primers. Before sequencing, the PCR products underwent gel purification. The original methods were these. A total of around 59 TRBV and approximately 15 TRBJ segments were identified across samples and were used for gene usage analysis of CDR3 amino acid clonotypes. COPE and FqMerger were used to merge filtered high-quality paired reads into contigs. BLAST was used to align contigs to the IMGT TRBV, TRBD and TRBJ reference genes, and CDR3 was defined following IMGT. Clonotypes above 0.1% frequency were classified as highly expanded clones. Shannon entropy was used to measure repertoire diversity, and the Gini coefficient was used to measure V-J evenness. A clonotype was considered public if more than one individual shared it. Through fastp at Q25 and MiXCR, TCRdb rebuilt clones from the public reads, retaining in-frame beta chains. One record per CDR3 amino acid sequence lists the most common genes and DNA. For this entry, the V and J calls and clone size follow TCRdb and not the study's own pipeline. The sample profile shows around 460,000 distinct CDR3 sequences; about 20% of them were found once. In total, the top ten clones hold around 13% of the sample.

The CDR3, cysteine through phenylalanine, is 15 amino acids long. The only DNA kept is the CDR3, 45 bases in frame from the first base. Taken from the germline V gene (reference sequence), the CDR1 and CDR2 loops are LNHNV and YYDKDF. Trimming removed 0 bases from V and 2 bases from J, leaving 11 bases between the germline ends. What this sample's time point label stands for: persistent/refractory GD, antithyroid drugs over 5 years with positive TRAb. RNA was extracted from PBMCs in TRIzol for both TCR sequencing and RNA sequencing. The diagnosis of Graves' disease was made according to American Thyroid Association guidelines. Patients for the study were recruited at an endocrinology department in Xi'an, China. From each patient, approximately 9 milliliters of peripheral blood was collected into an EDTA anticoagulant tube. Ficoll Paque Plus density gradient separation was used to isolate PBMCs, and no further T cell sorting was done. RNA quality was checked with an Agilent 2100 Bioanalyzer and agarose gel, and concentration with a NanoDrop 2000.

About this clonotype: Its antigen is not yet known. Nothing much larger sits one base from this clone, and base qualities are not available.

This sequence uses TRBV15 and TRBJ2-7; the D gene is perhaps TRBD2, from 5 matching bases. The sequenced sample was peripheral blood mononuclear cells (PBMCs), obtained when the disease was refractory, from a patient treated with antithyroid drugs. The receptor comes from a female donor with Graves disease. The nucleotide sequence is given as TGTGCCACCAGCAGAGATCCTAACGGGGCCTACGAGCAGTACTTC. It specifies CATSRDPNGAYEQYF.